This TCR beta chain was retrieved from a study of cytomegalovirus exposure and HLA in healthy donors. Turning to this clone: Its cognate antigen is unknown.

13 Jbeta primers and 60 Vbeta primers were used for the PCR. Using immunoSEQ multiplex PCR, the repertoire was profiled, and TCRdb retains in-frame clones only, with some absent. The data hold around 160,000 clones, with 75% observed a single time. Study-level findings and limits: Most TCRs appeared rarely, but some public TCRs recurred in many donors.

Germline assignment: CDR1 SGDLS and CDR2 YYNGEE. This CDR3 comprises 14 residues. With 4 bases removed from V and 5 bases from J, the gap between germline ends came to 16 bases. This chain uses TRBV9 with TRBJ2-7; a possible D gene is TRBD1 (5 bases). This receptor was obtained from a male donor in good health and CMV-seronegative. Specimen: PBMCs. The DNA of the CDR3 is TGTGCCAGCAGCTCAAGGGTCTCCAGGGACGAGCAGTACTTC. It encodes CASSSRVSRDEQYF. Together with reference TRBV9 and TRBJ2-7, the CDR3 gives the full variable domain: DSGVTQTPKHLITATGQRVTLRCSPRSGDLSVYWYQQSLDQGLQFLIQYYNGEERAKGNILERFSAQQFPDLHSELNLSSLELGDSALYFCASSSRVSRDEQYFGPGTRLTVT.